The 4 T cell receptor beta chains in this list originate from one sample, sequenced in a study of blood T cells in healthy people across ages. With a J-beta primer mix and a sample-barcoded 5' primer, a second PCR ran roughly 6 to 11 cycles. TCRdb analysed the 5' RACE reads with MiXCR anew, one entry per CDR3 protein. The sample has roughly 1.9 million distinct CDR3 sequences; about 39% are singletons. The specimen was blood. These receptors all come from a human donor in good health.

A few counts support this clonotype. The rearrangement uses TRBV10-3 and TRBJ2-4, with D possibly being TRBD1 (5 bases). Deletions cut 0 bases from V and 5 bases from J, with 20 bases between. Germline V gives CDR1 ENHRY, CDR2 SYGVKD. This CDR3 spans 18 amino acids. The CDR3 here is CAISESYSGRGAQNIQYF. CDR3 bases: TGTGCCATCAGTGAGTCTTACTCGGGTAGGGGCGCCCAAAACATTCAGTACTTC.

The chain links TRBV20-1 to TRBJ2-3; tentative D call: TRBD2 (5 bases). CDR3 length: 13 residues. CDR1 is DFQATT and CDR2 is SNEGSKA in the germline V gene (reference sequence). Trimming removed 3 bases at V and 7 bases at J, with 14 bases between. The DNA of the CDR3 is TGCAGTGCTAGCCCCCCTCCCGGGAATACGCAGTATTTT. The encoded protein is CSASPPPGNTQYF.

V gene TRBV6-5 combines with J gene TRBJ2-7, with D maybe TRBD2 (6 bases). The CDR3 contains 14 residues. Per germline, CDR1 MNHEY and CDR2 SVGAGI. Trimming shortened V by 6 bases and J by 1 base, and 13 bases separated the two germline ends. Here the CDR3 DNA reads TGTGCCAGCAGCCCCTACGGGGGATCCTACGAGCAGTACTTC. This codes for CASSPYGGSYEQYF.

The rearrangement uses TRBV20-1 and TRBJ2-7; 7 bases line up with TRBD2. The CDR3 contains 13 residues. V was clipped by 2 bases and J by 5 bases; unmatched bases: 6. CDR1 and CDR2 from the germline V gene are DFQATT and SNEGSKA (reference sequence). CDR3 sequence: CSARWGGEHEQYF. The CDR3 bases are TGCAGTGCTAGATGGGGGGGAGAGCACGAGCAGTACTTC.